The 3 T cell receptor beta chains listed next were all sequenced from one sample in a study of shared clonotypes between healthy human individuals. Naive CD8 cells lacked CD45RO and underwent positive selection for CCR7, leaving out terminally differentiated effector memory CD45RA+ cells. Sequencing used immunoSEQ multiplex PCR; TCRdb keeps in-frame clones, though not all of them. Of around 2.1 million clones in the sample, 85% to 95% were seen once. Specimen: naive CD8+ T cells from PBMCs. The receptors were gathered from a young man in good health. Some clones in this sample may be carry-over from other donors' samples.

Comments on this clone: Other DNA sequences in this specimen translate into the identical CDR3. This chain joins TRBV27 and TRBJ2-2, with D maybe TRBD2 (6 bases). V was clipped by 3 bases and J by 5 bases, with 7 bases between them. The length of the CDR3 is 13 residues. Germline assignment: CDR1 MNHEY and CDR2 SMNVEV (reference sequence). The CDR3 DNA follows: TGTGCCAGCAGTTTGCGGGGAACCGGGGAGCTGTTTTTT. Translation: CASSLRGTGELFF.

The chain uses TRBV4-1 and TRBJ1-2, with unresolved D. CDR3 length: 16 residues. CDR1 and CDR2 from the germline V gene are MGHRA and YSYEKL. With 0 bases removed from V and 4 bases from J, the gap between germline ends came to 15 bases. This CDR3 is CASSQDLRTTFYGYTF. The CDR3 region has the DNA TGCGCCAGCAGCCAAGATCTCAGGACTACCTTCTATGGCTACACCTTC.

The chain carries TRBV4-3 and TRBJ2-6, with 7 bases that match TRBD1. With V trimmed by 3 bases and J by 4 bases, 12 bases remained unmatched. The CDR3 consists of 18 residues. Per the germline V gene, CDR1 is LGHNA and CDR2 is YSLEER. The CDR3 protein is CASSQNPGTVSGANVLTF. Here the CDR3 DNA reads TGCGCCAGCAGCCAGAATCCCGGGACAGTTTCGGGGGCCAACGTCCTGACTTTC.